This TCR beta chain was recorded in a study of neurological immune-mediated disorders. CD4+ or CD8+ T cells at a count of around 910,000 served as input for the sorted libraries. Trimming removed 0 bases from V and 2 bases from J, with 6 bases in between. Germline CDR1 is SGHRS and CDR2 is YFSETQ. The length of the CDR3 is 13 residues. In its sample, this clonotype ranks as medium-sized. As yet, its antigen is unknown. Study results and caveats: Across subjects, expanded clones had no CDR3 amino acid sequences in common, pointing to private repertoires in all groups.

Sequencing runs each yielded over 160 million TCR-beta sequences from 15-18 subjects. TCRdb re-analysed the 5' RACE reads in MiXCR, keeping a single row per CDR3 protein. The table records around 20,000 distinct CDR3 sequences, 11% to 15% of them present only once. The sequenced sample was CD4+ T cells from blood. The gene calls are TRBV5-1 and TRBJ2-7, with D unresolved. This receptor was taken from a woman aged 55-75 years with HTLV-1-associated myelopathy (HAM/TSP). The CDR3, as DNA: TGCGCCAGCAGCTTGGTCCCCACCTACGAGCAGTACTTC. Encoded protein: CASSLVPTYEQYF. Combining the CDR3 with reference TRBV5-1 and TRBJ2-7 gives the whole variable domain KAGVTQTPRYLIKTRGQQVTLSCSPISGHRSVSWYQQTPGQGLQFLFEYFSETQRNKGNFPGRFSGRQFSNSRSEMNVSTLELGDSALYLCASSLVPTYEQYFGPGTRLTVT.